One sample yielded the 28 T cell receptor beta chains listed below, sequenced in a study of beta chain features in type 1 diabetes. The whole isolated RNA underwent reverse transcription, so sequencing captured expressed TCRB transcripts. Profiling relied on immunoSEQ multiplex PCR, and the TCRdb table lists in-frame clones only, not all of them. The sample lists roughly 170,000 clones, 10% to 15% occurring once. Sequenced material: central memory CD4+ T cells from blood. The receptors were sampled from a woman aged 18-29 years in good health.

This clone was observed a handful of times. The junction differs from germline at one of its ends, possibly a read error. This chain links TRBV7-8 with TRBJ2-7; 10 nucleotides align to TRBD2. This CDR3 region has 13 residues. Germline lookup yields CDR1 SGHVS and CDR2 FQNEAQ. CDR3 nucleotides: TGTGCCAGCCGGTCAGCAGGACTAGCGGAAGGACACTTC. Protein: CASRSAGLAEGHF.

This clone occurred a few times. DNA for the CDR3: TGCAGCGTTGAAAAAGGGACAGGGTGGCAAGAGACCCAGTACTTC. Its protein is CSVEKGTGWQETQYF. The chain carries TRBV29-1 and TRBJ2-5, with 9 bases that match TRBD1. Germline V gene data show CDR1 as SQVTM and CDR2 as ANQGSEA. Trimming took 2 bases from V and 2 from J; bases not matched to a gene: 6. The CDR3 length is 15 residues.

V usage is TRBV30 and J usage is TRBJ2-3; D may be TRBD1 (5 bases). The CDR3 contains 15 residues. V was clipped by 0 bases and J by 0 bases, with 10 bases between them. CDR1 is GTSNPN and CDR2 is SVGIG in the germline V gene (reference sequence). CDR3 loop: CAWSVIGASTDTQYF. DNA of the CDR3: TGTGCCTGGAGTGTAATTGGGGCGAGCACAGATACGCAGTATTTT.

The rearrangement joins TRBV5-1 to TRBJ1-2, with D perhaps TRBD1 (5 bases). The CDR3 is 15 amino acids. Germline V gene lookup returns CDR1 SGHRS and CDR2 YFSETQ. V was trimmed by 1 base and J by 3 bases, leaving 13 bases between them. The DNA for the CDR3 is TGCGCCAGCAGCTTGTCAGGGATTCTGGACTATGGCTACACCTTC. As protein: CASSLSGILDYGYTF.

This clone turned up a few times. The chain has TRBV21-1 and TRBJ2-7; the D call in the table, TRBD1, was not verified against the DNA. TRBV21-1 is described as a pseudogene. The CDR3 is 15 amino acids. The CDR3 loop is CASSSRGRGRDEQYF. The CDR3 region has the DNA TGTGCCAGCAGCTCACGGGGCAGGGGGCGAGACGAGCAGTACTTC.

This CDR3 is CSVVGQGLNTEAFF. The DNA for the CDR3 is TGCAGCGTTGTAGGACAGGGGCTGAACACTGAAGCTTTCTTT. The chain uses TRBV29-1 and TRBJ1-1; TRBD1 aligns across 9 bases. With V trimmed by 4 bases and J by 0 bases, 3 bases remained unmatched. This CDR3 comprises 14 residues. CDR1 is SQVTM and CDR2 is ANQGSEA in the germline V gene.

This clone has a handful of counts. The gene calls are TRBV29-1 and TRBJ2-3; TRBD1 might be the D (5 bases). The V end lost 7 bases, the J end lost 0 bases, and 8 bases lay between the germline ends. Germline values: CDR1 SQVTM, CDR2 ANQGSEA. The CDR3 has 12 amino acids. The CDR3 protein is CSAQASTDTQYF. The CDR3 DNA reads TGCAGCGCACAGGCAAGCACAGATACGCAGTATTTT.

This clone was picked up a small number of times. CDR3 amino acids: CASSEVGGTEAFF. DNA for the CDR3: TGTGCCAGCAGTGAAGTGGGGGGGACTGAAGCTTTCTTT. The V gene is TRBV6-1, the J gene TRBJ1-1; tentatively, D is TRBD1 (5 bases). The CDR3 is 13 residues long. In germline, CDR1 is MNHNS, CDR2 SASEGT. The V and J ends lost 1 base and 5 bases respectively, with 8 bases between them.

V and J are TRBV19 and TRBJ2-5; TRBD2 matches at 8 bases. V was clipped by 7 bases and J by 5 bases; unmatched bases: 9. The CDR3 extends over 14 amino acids. The germline CDR1 and CDR2 sequences are LNHDA and SQIVND (reference sequence). The CDR3 sequence is CASKSSSGSETQYF. In nucleotides, the CDR3 is TGTGCCAGTAAGTCCTCCAGCGGGAGTGAGACCCAGTACTTC.

This clone was recorded a few times. The chain combines TRBV27 with TRBJ2-1; unclear D gene. V was cut by 5 bases and J by 8 bases, with 13 bases left in between. The CDR3 consists of 13 residues. CDR1 is MNHEY and CDR2 is SMNVEV in the germline V gene (reference sequence). Here the CDR3 DNA reads TGTGCCAGCAGTCCCTCGGTCTTGCATGAGCAGTTCTTC. It is translated as CASSPSVLHEQFF.

The chain recombines TRBV30 with TRBJ1-1; 9 nucleotides align to TRBD1. CDR1 and CDR2 (germline): GTSNPN, SVGIG (reference sequence). This CDR3 region has 17 residues. The trim removed 5 bases at V and 5 bases at J, leaving 18 bases unmatched. In nucleotides, the CDR3 is TGTGCCTGGGTACGACTACCGGGACAGGGTGTATATACTGAAGCTTTCTTT. Its protein is CAWVRLPGQGVYTEAFF.

In this sample, this clone turned up a few times. In DNA, the CDR3 is TGCGCCAGCAGACCCGGGACAGGGGGCACTGAAGCTTTCTTT. It encodes CASRPGTGGTEAFF. The chain links TRBV5-1 to TRBJ1-1, with TRBD1 identical over 11 bases. V lost 5 bases and J lost 4; bases outside the gene matches: 4. This CDR3 contains 14 residues. Per the germline V gene, CDR1 is SGHRS and CDR2 is YFSETQ.

V usage is TRBV7-8 and J usage is TRBJ1-1; unclear D gene. Trimming pared 7 bases from V and 1 base from J, leaving 16 bases between. The CDR3 extends over 15 amino acids. The germline gives CDR1 SGHVS, CDR2 FQNEAQ. CDR3 loop: CASTQREVGNTEAFF. The CDR3 DNA sequence: TGTGCCAGCACCCAACGGGAGGTTGGGAACACTGAAGCTTTCTTT.

The chain links TRBV6-5 to TRBJ1-2; 7 bases are shared with TRBD1. This CDR3 contains 16 residues. The V and J ends lost 0 bases and 6 bases, in that order; junction bases with no gene match: 10. The germline gives CDR1 MNHEY, CDR2 SVGAGI. The CDR3 region has the DNA TGTGCCAGCAGTTACTCGATTGGACAGGCCAGGGATGGCTACACCTTC. This encodes CASSYSIGQARDGYTF.

In this sample, this clone turned up a few times. The chain has TRBV5-1 and TRBJ2-7; TRBD2 matches at 8 bases. The CDR3 length is 16 residues. Germline trimming cut 0 bases from V and 5 bases from J; bases unmatched to any gene: 10. Germline lookup yields CDR1 SGHRS and CDR2 YFSETQ. CDR3 DNA: TGCGCCAGCAGCTTGGGGGCCACCGGACTAGCAAACGAGCAGTACTTC. Translating gives CASSLGATGLANEQYF.

This clone was recorded a few times. V gene TRBV30 combines with J gene TRBJ2-3; D not certain. Germline lookup yields CDR1 GTSNPN and CDR2 SVGIG (reference sequence). The CDR3 covers 12 residues. Trimming removed 0 bases from V and 5 bases from J, with 6 bases in between. Written as DNA, the CDR3 is TGTGCCTGGAGTGTGACTCGAGATACGCAGTATTTT. Its protein product is CAWSVTRDTQYF.

V usage is TRBV30 and J usage is TRBJ1-4; D may be TRBD1 (5 bases). V was clipped by 3 bases and J by 14 bases, with 13 bases between them. Germline V CDR1 and CDR2: GTSNPN, SVGIG (reference sequence). CDR3 length: 11 amino acids. CDR3 region: CAWRNSGPLFF. CDR3 DNA sequence: TGTGCCTGGAGGAACTCAGGGCCTCTGTTTTTT. The variable domain in full, completed from reference TRBV30 and TRBJ1-4, reads SQTIHQWPATLVQPVGSPLSLECTVEGTSNPNLYWYRQAAGRGLQLLFYSVGIGQISSEVPQNLSASRPQDRQFILSSKKLLLSDSGFYLCAWRNSGPLFFGSGTQLSVL.

The rearrangement uses TRBV27 and TRBJ2-1, with 11 positions matching TRBD2. The CDR3 spans 15 residues. Germline assignment: CDR1 MNHEY and CDR2 SMNVEV (reference sequence). After removal of 2 bases from V and 7 bases from J, the junction contained 4 bases not matched to a gene. The CDR3 nucleotides read TGTGCCAGCAGTTTAGTAGCGGGAGGGTGGAATGAGCAGTTCTTC. Its translation: CASSLVAGGWNEQFF.

This clone was counted ten times or more. This rearrangement joins TRBV5-1 to TRBJ1-2; D may be TRBD1 (6 bases). Germline CDR1 is SGHRS and CDR2 is YFSETQ. Trimming cost V 4 bases and J 4 bases, with 8 bases left between them. The CDR3 consists of 12 residues. The CDR3 here is CASSLDSYGYTF. As DNA, the CDR3 is TGCGCCAGCAGCCTGGACAGCTATGGCTACACCTTC.

The chain couples TRBV10-3 to TRBJ2-7; TRBD1 might be the D (7 bases). Trimming pared 5 bases from V and 0 bases from J, leaving 20 bases between. Germline V gene data show CDR1 as ENHRY and CDR2 as SYGVKD. The length of the CDR3 is 17 residues. DNA for the CDR3: TGTGCCATCAGTCAGGGAAGGGGTCAGGGGGGCTCCTACGAGCAGTACTTC. Its translation is CAISQGRGQGGSYEQYF.

V and J are TRBV7-2 and TRBJ2-5, with D hard to call. CDR3 length: 10 amino acids. CDR1 and CDR2 (germline): SGHTA, FQGNSA. V was shortened by 5 bases and J by 9 bases, with 7 bases between the two germline ends. The CDR3 bases are TGTGCCAGCAGCCAGACTTCCCAGTACTTC. Its protein product is CASSQTSQYF.

The V call is TRBV7-2, the J call TRBJ2-7; 8 bases map to TRBD1. Trimming cost V 5 bases and J 6 bases; bases outside gene matches: 9. The CDR3 length is 14 residues. The germline gives CDR1 SGHTA, CDR2 FQGNSA. CDR3 residues: CASSRAITGGEQYF. The CDR3 DNA reads as TGTGCCAGCAGCCGAGCCATAACAGGGGGCGAGCAGTACTTC.

The V call is TRBV28, the J call TRBJ2-3, with 10 bases aligning to TRBD2. This CDR3 comprises 14 residues. Looked up from germline, CDR1 is MDHEN and CDR2 is SYDVKM. V lost 6 bases to trimming and J lost 1 base; unmatched junction nucleotides: 1. CDR3 residues: CASSTSGGTDTQYF. CDR3 bases: TGTGCCAGCAGCACTAGCGGGGGCACAGATACGCAGTATTTT.

In its sample, this clone was seen a few times. This chain joins TRBV5-4 and TRBJ2-2, with 7 bases aligning to TRBD1. There are 14 residues in the CDR3. With 3 bases clipped from V and 4 bases from J, the junction kept 3 bases outside the gene matches. Germline assignment: CDR1 SGHNT and CDR2 YYREEE (reference sequence). The CDR3 spells CASSYYRGTGELFF. The CDR3 nucleotides read TGTGCCAGCAGCTACTACAGGGGCACCGGGGAGCTGTTTTTT.

The chain links TRBV2 to TRBJ2-5, with a tentative D call TRBD2 (5 bases). The CDR3 is 14 residues long. The V gene's germline CDR1 is SNHLY and CDR2 FYNNEI. Trimming took 6 bases from V and 4 from J, leaving 15 bases between them. The CDR3 loop reads CASSPAARGETQYF. The CDR3 DNA reads TGTGCCAGCAGCCCCGCTGCTCGGGGAGAGACCCAGTACTTC.

This clone was picked up a small number of times. V gene TRBV15 combines with J gene TRBJ1-2, with 9 bases identical to TRBD1. Unmatched junction bases numbered 3, after V lost 4 bases and J lost 6 bases. CDR1 is LNHNV and CDR2 is YYDKDF in the germline V gene (reference sequence). CDR3 length equals 13 residues. CDR3 in DNA: TGTGCCACCAGCATGGGACAGGGCGATGGCTACACCTTC. Its protein product is CATSMGQGDGYTF.

A word on this clone: Within the sample, other DNA sequences also encode this same CDR3. The V gene is TRBV5-1, the J gene TRBJ1-2, with D tentatively TRBD1 (5 bases). Trimming left V 0 bases short and J 2 bases short, with 11 bases between. Germline loops: CDR1 SGHRS, CDR2 YFSETQ. CDR3 size: 15 residues. CDR3 sequence reads: CASSLGQPTNYGYTF. CDR3 coding DNA: TGCGCCAGCAGCTTGGGACAGCCCACCAACTATGGCTACACCTTC.

This clone came up a few times. This chain uses TRBV4-2 with TRBJ2-2; no clear D gene. Germline V gene sequence: CDR1 LGHNA, CDR2 YNFKEQ. The CDR3 totals 14 residues. V was trimmed by 0 bases and J by 4 bases, leaving 6 bases between them. CDR3 loop: CASSQDYVTGELFF. DNA for the CDR3: TGTGCCAGCAGCCAAGATTATGTCACCGGGGAGCTGTTTTTT.